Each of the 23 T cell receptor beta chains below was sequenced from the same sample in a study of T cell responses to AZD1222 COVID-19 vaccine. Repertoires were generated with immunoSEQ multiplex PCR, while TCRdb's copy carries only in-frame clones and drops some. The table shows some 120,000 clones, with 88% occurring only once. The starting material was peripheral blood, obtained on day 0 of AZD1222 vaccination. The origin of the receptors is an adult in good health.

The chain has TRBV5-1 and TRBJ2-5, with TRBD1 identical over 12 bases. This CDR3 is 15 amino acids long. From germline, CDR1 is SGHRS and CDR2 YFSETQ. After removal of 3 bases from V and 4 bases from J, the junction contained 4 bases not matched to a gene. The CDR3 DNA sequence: TGCGCCAGCAGCTGGGACAGGGGGCTGGGAGAGACCCAGTACTTC. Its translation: CASSWDRGLGETQYF.

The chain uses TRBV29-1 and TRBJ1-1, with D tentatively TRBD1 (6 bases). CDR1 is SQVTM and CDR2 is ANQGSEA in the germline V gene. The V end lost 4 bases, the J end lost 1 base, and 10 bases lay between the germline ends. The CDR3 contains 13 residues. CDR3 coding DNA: TGCAGCGTTGTGAGGGGGGGGAACACTGAAGCTTTCTTT. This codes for CSVVRGGNTEAFF.

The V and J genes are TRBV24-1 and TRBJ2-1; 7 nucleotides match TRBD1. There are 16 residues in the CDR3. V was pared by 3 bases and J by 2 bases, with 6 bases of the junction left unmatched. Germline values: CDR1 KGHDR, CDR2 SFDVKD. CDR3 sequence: CATSDRGTATYNEQFF. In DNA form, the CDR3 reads TGTGCCACCAGTGATAGGGGGACAGCGACCTACAATGAGCAGTTCTTC.

The CDR3 region is CASSSDGASTNEKLFF. In DNA, the CDR3 is TGTGCCAGCAGTTCAGATGGGGCGTCAACTAATGAAAAACTGTTTTTT. This chain connects TRBV27 to TRBJ1-4, with a tentative D call TRBD1 (5 bases). There are 16 residues in the CDR3. The germline V gene encodes CDR1 MNHEY and CDR2 SMNVEV (reference sequence). Trimming removed 4 bases from V and 0 bases from J, with 12 bases in between.

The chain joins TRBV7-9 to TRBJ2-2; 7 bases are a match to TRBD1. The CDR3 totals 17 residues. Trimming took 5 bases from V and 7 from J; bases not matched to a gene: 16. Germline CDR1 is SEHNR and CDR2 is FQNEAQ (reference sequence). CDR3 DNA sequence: TGTGCCAGCAGCCCGAGCTCGGGACAGCCAACGTACGGGGAGCTGTTTTTT. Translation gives CASSPSSGQPTYGELFF. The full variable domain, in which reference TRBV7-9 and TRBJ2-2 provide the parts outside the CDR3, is DTGVSQNPRHKITKRGQNVTFRCDPISEHNRLYWYRQTLGQGPEFLTYFQNEAQLEKSRLLSDRFSAERPKGSFSTLEIQRTEQGDSAMYLCASSPSSGQPTYGELFFGEGSRLTVL.

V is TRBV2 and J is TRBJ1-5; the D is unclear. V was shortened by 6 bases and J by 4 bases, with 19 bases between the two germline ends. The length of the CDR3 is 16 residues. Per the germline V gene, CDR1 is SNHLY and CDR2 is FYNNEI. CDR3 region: CASRALSWELNQPQHF. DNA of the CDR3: TGTGCCAGCAGGGCCCTGTCATGGGAGTTGAATCAGCCCCAGCATTTT.

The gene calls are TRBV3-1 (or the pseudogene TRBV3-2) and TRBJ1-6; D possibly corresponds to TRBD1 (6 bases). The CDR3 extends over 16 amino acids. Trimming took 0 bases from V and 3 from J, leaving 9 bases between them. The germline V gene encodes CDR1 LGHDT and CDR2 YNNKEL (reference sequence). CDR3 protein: CASSQDGGHYNSPLHF. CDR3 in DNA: TGTGCCAGCAGCCAAGATGGGGGACACTATAATTCACCCCTCCACTTT.

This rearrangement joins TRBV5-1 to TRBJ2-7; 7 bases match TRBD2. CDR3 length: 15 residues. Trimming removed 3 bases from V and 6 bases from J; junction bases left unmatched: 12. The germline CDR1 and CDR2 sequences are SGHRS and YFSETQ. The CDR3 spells CASSWGASGIFEQYF. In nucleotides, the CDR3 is TGCGCCAGCAGCTGGGGAGCTAGCGGCATTTTCGAGCAGTACTTC.

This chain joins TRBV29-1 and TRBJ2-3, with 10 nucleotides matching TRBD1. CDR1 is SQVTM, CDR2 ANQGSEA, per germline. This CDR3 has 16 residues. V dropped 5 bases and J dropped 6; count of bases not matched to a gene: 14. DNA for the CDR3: TGCAGCGTTTATGGGACAGGGGTAGCGGTTACGGATACGCAGTATTTT. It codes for CSVYGTGVAVTDTQYF.

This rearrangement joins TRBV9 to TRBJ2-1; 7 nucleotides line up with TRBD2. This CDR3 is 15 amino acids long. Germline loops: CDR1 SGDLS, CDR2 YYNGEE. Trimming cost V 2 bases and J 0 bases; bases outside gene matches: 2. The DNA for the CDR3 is TGTGCCAGCAGCGTGGGGGGGAACTCCTACAATGAGCAGTTCTTC. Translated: CASSVGGNSYNEQFF.

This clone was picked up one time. The CDR3 protein is CASSPFEQGNTGELFF. The CDR3 DNA follows: TGTGCCAGCTCACCTTTTGAACAGGGGAACACCGGGGAGCTGTTTTTT. J is TRBJ2-2 and V is TRBV18; tentative D call: TRBD1 (6 bases). The CDR3 has 16 residues. Trimming took off 3 bases at V and 1 base at J, with 12 bases between the two ends. CDR1 and CDR2 from the germline V gene are KGHSH and LQKENI.

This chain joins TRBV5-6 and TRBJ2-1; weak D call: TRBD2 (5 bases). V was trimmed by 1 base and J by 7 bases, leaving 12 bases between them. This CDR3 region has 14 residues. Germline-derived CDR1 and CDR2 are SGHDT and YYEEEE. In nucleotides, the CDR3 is TGTGCCAGCAGCTTGACTCCGGGGTGGAATGAGCAGTTCTTC. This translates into CASSLTPGWNEQFF. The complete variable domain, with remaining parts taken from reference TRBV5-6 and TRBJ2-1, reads DAGVTQSPTHLIKTRGQQVTLRCSPKSGHDTVSWYQQALGQGPQFIFQYYEEEERQRGNFPDRFSGHQFPNYSSELNVNALLLGDSALYLCASSLTPGWNEQFFGPGTRLTVL.

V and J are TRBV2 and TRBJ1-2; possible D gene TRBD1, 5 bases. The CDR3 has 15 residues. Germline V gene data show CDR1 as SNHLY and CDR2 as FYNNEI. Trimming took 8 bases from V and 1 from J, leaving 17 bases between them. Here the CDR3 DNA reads TGTGCCAGCCGTGGCGGGCAGGGCTTTAACTATGGCTACACCTTC. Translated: CASRGGQGFNYGYTF.

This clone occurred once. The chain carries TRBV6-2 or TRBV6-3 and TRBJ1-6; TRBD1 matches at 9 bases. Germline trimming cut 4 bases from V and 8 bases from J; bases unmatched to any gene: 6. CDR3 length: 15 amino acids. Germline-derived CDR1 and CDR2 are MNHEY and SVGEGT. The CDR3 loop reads CASSLQQGAHSPLHF. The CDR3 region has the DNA TGTGCCAGCAGTTTACAACAGGGGGCCCATTCACCCCTCCACTTT.

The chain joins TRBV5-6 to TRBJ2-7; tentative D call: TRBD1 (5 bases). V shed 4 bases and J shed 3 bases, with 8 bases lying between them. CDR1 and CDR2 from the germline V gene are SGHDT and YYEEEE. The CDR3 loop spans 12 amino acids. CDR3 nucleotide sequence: TGTGCCAGCAGCAAAGACAGCTACGAGCAGTACTTC. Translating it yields CASSKDSYEQYF.

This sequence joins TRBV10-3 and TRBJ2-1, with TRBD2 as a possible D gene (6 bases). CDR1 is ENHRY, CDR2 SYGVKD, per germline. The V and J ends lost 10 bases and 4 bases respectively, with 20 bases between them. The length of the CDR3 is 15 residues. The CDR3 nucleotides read TGTGCCACCACCCCCGGGACTGGGGTATACAATGAGCAGTTCTTC. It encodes CATTPGTGVYNEQFF.

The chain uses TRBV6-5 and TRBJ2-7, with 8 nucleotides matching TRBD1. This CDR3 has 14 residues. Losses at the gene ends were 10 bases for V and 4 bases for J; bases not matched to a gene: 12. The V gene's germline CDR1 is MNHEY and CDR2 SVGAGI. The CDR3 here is CATTSSRGLYEQYF. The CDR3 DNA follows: TGTGCCACCACCTCGAGCAGGGGGCTATACGAGCAGTACTTC.

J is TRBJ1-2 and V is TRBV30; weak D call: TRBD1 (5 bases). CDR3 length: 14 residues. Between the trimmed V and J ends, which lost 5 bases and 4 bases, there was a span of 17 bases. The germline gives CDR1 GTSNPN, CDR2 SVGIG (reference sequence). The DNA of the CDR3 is TGTGCCTGGGGGACTTTAAACAGGCCCTATGGCTACACCTTC. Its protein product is CAWGTLNRPYGYTF.

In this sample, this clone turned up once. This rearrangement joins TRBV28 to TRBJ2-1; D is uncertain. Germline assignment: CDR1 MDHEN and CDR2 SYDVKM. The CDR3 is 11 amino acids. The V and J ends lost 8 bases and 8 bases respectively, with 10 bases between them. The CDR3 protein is CASLAHDEQFF. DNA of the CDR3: TGTGCCAGCCTCGCACATGATGAGCAGTTCTTC.

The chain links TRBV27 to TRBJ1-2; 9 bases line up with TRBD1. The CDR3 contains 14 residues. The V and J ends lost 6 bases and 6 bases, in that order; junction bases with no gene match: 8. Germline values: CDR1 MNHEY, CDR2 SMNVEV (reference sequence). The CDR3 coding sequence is TGTGCCAGCAGCCAACAGGGGGCCGGGGATGGCTACACCTTC. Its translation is CASSQQGAGDGYTF.

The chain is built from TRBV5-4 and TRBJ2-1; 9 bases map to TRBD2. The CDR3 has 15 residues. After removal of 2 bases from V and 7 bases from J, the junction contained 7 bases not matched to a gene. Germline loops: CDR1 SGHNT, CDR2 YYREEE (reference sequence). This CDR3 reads CASSFRLAGQNEQFF. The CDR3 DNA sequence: TGTGCCAGCAGCTTTCGGCTAGCGGGGCAGAATGAGCAGTTCTTC.

The CDR3 protein is CASSWTWADSAYEQYF. In DNA form, the CDR3 reads TGTGCCAGCAGCTGGACCTGGGCCGACAGCGCCTACGAGCAGTACTTC. The chain couples TRBV7-2 to TRBJ2-7; possibly TRBD1 for D (5 bases). V lost 4 bases, J lost 2 bases, and 18 bases lay in between. Germline CDR1 is SGHTA and CDR2 is FQGNSA. The CDR3 loop spans 16 amino acids.

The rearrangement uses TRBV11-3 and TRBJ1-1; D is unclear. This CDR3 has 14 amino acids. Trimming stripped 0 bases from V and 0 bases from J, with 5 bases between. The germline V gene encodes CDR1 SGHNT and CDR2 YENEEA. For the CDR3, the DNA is TGTGCCAGCAGCTTAGATGGTGTGAACACTGAAGCTTTCTTT. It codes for CASSLDGVNTEAFF.